This T cell receptor (beta chain) was sequenced in a study of T cells in lung cancer brain metastases. At the level of the study: Primary and brain metastasis specimens were taken a median approximately 340 days apart.

Study-wide results and limits: Preoperative corticosteroid effects on brain metastasis T cell infiltration were not controlled.

Clones were read by immunoSEQ multiplex PCR, and TCRdb kept only the in-frame ones, dropping some. The table includes about 4,900 clones, 84% detected once. Germline CDR1 and CDR2: SNHLY and FYNNEI. V lost 3 bases to trimming and J lost 2 bases, with 12 bases between them. CDR3 length: 15 amino acids. This clone was seen only a few times. Its specificity is not known. The sequenced material came from tumor tissue from the primary lung tumor. The genes are TRBV2 and TRBJ2-3; D is undetermined. The receptor comes from a woman in her forties or fifties with non-small cell lung cancer. CDR3 in DNA: TGTGCCAGCAGTGACGAGACGCAACTCACAGATACGCAGTATTTT. It specifies CASSDETQLTDTQYF.